These 6 T cell receptor beta chains were all obtained from the same sample, sequenced in a study of OX40 agonist ivuxolimab in advanced cancers. The assay was immunoSEQ multiplex PCR, and TCRdb's table has in-frame clones only and misses some. In the table there are 45,000 to 55,000 clones, around 83% of which are singletons. The sample here was CD4+ or CD8+ T cells sorted from blood, taken in a trial of the OX40 agonist ivuxolimab. These receptors were taken from an adult with an advanced solid tumor such as melanoma, head and neck, liver or kidney cancer.

In this sample, this clone turned up once. The V call is TRBV19, the J call TRBJ2-5; a possible D gene is TRBD1 (6 bases). The V gene's germline CDR1 is LNHDA and CDR2 SQIVND (reference sequence). The CDR3 consists of 13 residues. The germline V and J ends were trimmed by 0 bases and 4 bases, with 6 bases remaining between them. The CDR3 DNA reads as TGTGCCAGTAGTATAGACAGGGGAGAGACCCAGTACTTC. It codes for CASSIDRGETQYF.

V is TRBV4-2 and J is TRBJ2-2; D may match TRBD1 or TRBD2 (6 bases each). CDR1 is LGHNA and CDR2 is YNFKEQ in the germline V gene. The ends were cut back, 0 bases at V and 6 bases at J, with 11 bases in the middle. The CDR3 totals 15 residues. The CDR3 is CASSQDRGVAGELFF. The CDR3 region has the DNA TGTGCCAGCAGCCAAGATAGGGGGGTGGCCGGGGAGCTGTTTTTT.

The genes are TRBV6-1 and TRBJ2-2; D is perhaps TRBD1 (6 bases). This CDR3 has 13 residues. From germline, CDR1 is MNHNS and CDR2 SASEGT. V lost 6 bases and J lost 6, with 11 bases in between. This CDR3 reads CASRWTVPGELFF. The CDR3 nucleotides read TGTGCCAGCAGATGGACAGTCCCCGGGGAGCTGTTTTTT.

The chain recombines TRBV5-1 with TRBJ2-7; no reliable D call. Germline V gives CDR1 SGHRS, CDR2 YFSETQ. Trimming shortened V by 0 bases and J by 3 bases, and 10 bases separated the two germline ends. The CDR3 totals 14 residues. The CDR3 is CASSLGQSVYEQYF. In DNA form, the CDR3 reads TGCGCCAGCAGCTTGGGTCAGTCGGTCTACGAGCAGTACTTC.

The gene calls are TRBV10-3 and TRBJ2-7; the D gene is possibly TRBD1 (5 bases). CDR3 length equals 17 residues. The V end lost 2 bases, the J end lost 4 bases, and 21 bases lay between the germline ends. Germline lookup yields CDR1 ENHRY and CDR2 SYGVKD. This chain's CDR3 is CAISEPTGSLGLYEQYF. Here the CDR3 DNA reads TGTGCCATCAGTGAGCCCACAGGCTCCCTCGGCCTATACGAGCAGTACTTC.

This clone was observed once. The chain has TRBV28 and TRBJ1-2, with D unclear. This CDR3 has 14 amino acids. Between the trimmed V and J ends, which lost 3 bases and 8 bases, there was a span of 16 bases. Per germline, CDR1 MDHEN and CDR2 SYDVKM. This chain's CDR3 is CASSFGPQASGYTF. In nucleotides, the CDR3 is TGTGCCAGCAGTTTCGGCCCTCAGGCATCAGGCTACACCTTC.